This TCR beta chain was captured by sequencing in a study of T cells in Graves' hyperthyroidism and ophthalmopathy. Study-level results: In the blood, most expanded thyroid clonotypes above 0.001 appeared as well.

Not enrolled were patients with uncontrolled infection, other autoimmune disease, pregnancy or lactation. Orbital computed tomography and thyroid ultrasound, together with serum TRAb and thyroxine and clinical symptoms, were used for diagnoses. PBMCs were sourced from approximately 10 ml fresh peripheral blood. This CDR3 has 17 amino acids. Germline assignment: CDR1 DFQATT and CDR2 SNEGSKA (reference sequence). The V segment lost 1 base and the J segment 4 bases; nucleotides outside the gene matches: 15. This clonotype was counted at least ten times. Its specificity is not known. TCR beta CDR3 regions were amplified from RNA. Carried out on the TCR CDR3, a first-round RT-PCR used the HTBI primer set. MiXCR, run by TCRdb on the multiplex PCR reads, gives a single entry per CDR3 protein. The table includes 660,000 or so distinct CDR3 sequences, more than 20% detected once.

The clonotype was recovered from a man younger than 40 with Graves' ophthalmopathy. The chain recombines TRBV20-1 with TRBJ2-5, with 7 nucleotides matching TRBD2. The source material was blood. The CDR3 nucleotides are TGCAGTGCTAGAGCCCCATCGGGGATCGGGGGGAGAGAGACCCAGTACTTC. It yields the protein CSARAPSGIGGRETQYF.